This T cell receptor beta chain was recovered during a study of T cells after yellow fever vaccination (dated by TCRdb to the late 2010s). With regard to the full study: The SMART-Seq v4 Ultra Low Input RNA kit was used to prepare libraries from fractions with low cell numbers. Two healthy male donors, one aged 18 to 30 and one aged 30 to 40 years, were included in the cohort. Blood samples were taken at several timepoints before and after primary and secondary immunization, and bulk PBMC replicates and cell subsets were isolated. To follow T-cell clones before and after both primary and booster YFV17D yellow fever vaccination, bulk TCR alpha and beta repertoires underwent longitudinal sequencing.

The treatment or condition label, read with the paper, signifies: live attenuated yellow fever vaccine strain. At each blood-draw timepoint, two biological replicates of bulk PBMCs were obtained. PBMCs were isolated from peripheral blood using a standard Ficoll-Paque protocol. TriZol was used to extract RNA from bulk PBMCs, from CD4 and CD8 fractions, and from dextramer-positive and dextramer-negative fractions. To note about this clonotype: It has no known antigen specificity. One base away there is no much larger clone; base qualities are not given.

TCR cDNA was synthesized by 5'RACE template switching, which introduced a universal primer site and unique molecular identifiers. Priming of cDNA synthesis was performed from both the TCR alpha and TCR beta constant segments. Libraries were amplified in two PCR steps, with sample barcodes and sequencing adapters added in the second step. Sequencing of the libraries was done on either Illumina HiSeq 2500 (2x100 bp) or NovaSeq (2x150 bp). Concerning the study's data processing: Demultiplexing of reads and collapsing into UMI consensus sequences were performed with MIGEC, and V(D)J alignment was carried out with MiXCR. Clonotypes responding to the vaccine were identified with edgeR on replicate PBMC samples, with the criteria of FDR below 0.01 and a log2 fold change above 5 up to day 15. Each bulk clonotype received a CD4 or CD8 identity based on whether the sequenced CD4 or CD8 repertoire contained that clonotype at higher abundance. In-frame beta chains were kept once TCRdb had trimmed the public reads at Q25 with fastp and called clones with MiXCR. Under each unique CDR3 protein, matching rows form one entry showing the most common genes and DNA. TCRdb's processing, not the authors', yielded these V and J calls. Counted in this sample were 500,000 to 650,000 distinct CDR3 sequences; roughly an eighth of them appeared once. In total, the top ten clones hold 14% to 15% of the sample.

The CDR3 covers 18 residues, taking in both the cysteine and the phenylalanine. Here the CDR3 DNA is all that survives: 54 bases in frame from base 1. Reading the germline V gene gives CDR1 SGDLS and CDR2 YYNGEE. The junction shows trimming of 0 bases on V and 4 bases on J, plus 19 bases between the germline ends. What the authors observed across the whole study: Computational filtering was required because FACS-sorted repertoires could contain abundant contaminating clonotypes from the bulk population. A small share of clonotypes occurred in both CD4 and CD8 compartments, likely arising from convergent recombination. The secondary T-cell response was weaker than the primary response but faster, peaking on day 5 instead of day 15. Most clones expanded after primary vaccination (about 96% of CD4 and 88% of CD8) were re-detected after the booster, suggesting that broad memory maintenance occurred. Because only a couple of donors were included in the study, the extent to which the findings can be generalized is limited.

The TCR was taken from a young man who received the YFV17D yellow fever vaccine. The material was PBMCs, obtained on the day of the yellow fever booster vaccination. The sequence is built from TRBV9 and TRBJ2-2; TRBD2 is a possible D gene, resting on 5 matching bases. The nucleotide sequence is TGTGCCAGCAGCGTAGTCCCCCACCCCGGCGCGGGCACCGGGGAGCTGTTTTTT. This translates into CASSVVPHPGAGTGELFF.